Sequencing of this T cell receptor beta chain was carried out in a study of Tregs in tolerant kidney transplant recipients. Findings of the study overall: Tregs expanded with activated donor B cells seemed most donor-specific. The small number of patients limits these findings pending further validation. Biological reproducibility was not directly addressed in this study.

Regarding this clone: Its specificity is not known. Other DNA variants within this sample encode the same CDR3.

Unstimulated Tregs (CD4+CD25+CD127-) and CD4+CD25- non-Tregs were sorted from PBMCs. Germline loops: CDR1 SGDLS, CDR2 YYNGEE. V was clipped by 0 bases and J by 8 bases, with 5 bases between them. The CDR3 runs to 12 residues. Measured with immunoSEQ multiplex PCR; TCRdb has only the in-frame clones, and not every one. The sample carries some 90,000 clones, around 94% recorded once. Sequencing was done on a sample of CD8+ T cells from blood. This TCR was sampled from a human donor in good health. J is TRBJ2-2 and V is TRBV9; unclear D gene. The CDR3 coding sequence is TGTGCCAGCAGCGTAGGGGGAGGGGAGCTGTTTTTT. Encoded protein: CASSVGGGELFF.